This TCR beta chain was captured by sequencing in a study of T-cell reconstitution after alpha-beta-depleted transplantation in children. Trimming took 4 bases from V and 3 from J; bases not matched to a gene: 13. CDR1 and CDR2 from the germline V gene are MNHEY and SMNVEV (reference sequence). There are 17 residues in the CDR3. Unique molecular identifiers were used to barcode this TCRbeta library. A single record per CDR3 protein comes from TCRdb applying MiXCR to the PCR reads. The sample shows some 400,000 distinct CDR3 sequences, around 21% of them seen only once. The table lists this clonotype with a few counts.

This TCR came from a human donor who donated a stem cell graft to a child with acute myeloid leukemia. The starting material was PBMCs from the stem cell graft donor, obtained from the stem cell graft. V is TRBV27 and J is TRBJ1-1, with 8 bases matching TRBD1. The CDR3 DNA sequence: TGTGCCAGCAGTTCTGGACAGGGAAGATGGGGTCACACTGAAGCTTTCTTT. It codes for CASSSGQGRWGHTEAFF.